These 23 T cell receptor beta chains share one sample of origin, sequenced in a study of shared T cell receptors in the human thymus. Using immunoSEQ multiplex PCR, the repertoire was profiled, and TCRdb retains in-frame clones only, with some absent. The sample includes about 730,000 clones, over 75% of them seen just once. The same data also went into a second study, on human thymus T cells.

Sample: thymocytes. These receptors came from a girl less than two years old with a congenital heart defect.

This chain links TRBV5-1 with TRBJ1-2; TRBD1 is a possible D gene (6 bases). Trimming took off 4 bases at V and 4 bases at J, with 17 bases between the two ends. Looked up from germline, CDR1 is SGHRS and CDR2 is YFSETQ. CDR3 length: 15 residues. In DNA form, the CDR3 reads TGCGCCAGCAGCCCCCTACAGGGTAGGGTCTATGGCTACACCTTC. This translates into CASSPLQGRVYGYTF.

This chain joins TRBV7-2 and TRBJ2-7; 10 bases map to TRBD1. The CDR3 contains 16 residues. The V gene end was trimmed by 3 bases and the J gene end by 3 bases; junction bases not matched to a gene: 8. Germline V lookup: CDR1 SGHTA, CDR2 FQGNSA. CDR3 loop: CASSLLPGQGHYEQYF. For the CDR3, the DNA is TGTGCCAGCAGCTTGTTACCGGGACAGGGGCACTACGAGCAGTACTTC.

This clone was detected only once. The chain couples TRBV4-3 to TRBJ2-6, with TRBD1 matching over 8 bases. Germline values: CDR1 LGHNA, CDR2 YSLEER. V lost 3 bases to trimming and J lost 0 bases; unmatched junction nucleotides: 10. This CDR3 is built from 19 residues. The CDR3 region has the DNA TGCGCCAGCAGCCATATCCGGGACAGGACTCCCTCTGGGGCCAACGTCCTGACTTTC. Protein: CASSHIRDRTPSGANVLTF.

This chain uses TRBV2 with TRBJ1-4; 8 bases line up with TRBD1. V trimming: 2 bases; J trimming: 8 bases; junction bases outside the gene matches: 7. The CDR3 is made up of 15 amino acids. Germline assignment: CDR1 SNHLY and CDR2 FYNNEI. CDR3 protein: CASSEFGTGGEKLFF. The DNA of the CDR3 is TGTGCCAGCAGTGAATTTGGGACAGGCGGCGAAAAACTGTTTTTT.

The V gene is TRBV5-1, the J gene TRBJ1-1; perhaps TRBD1 as D (6 bases). The ends were cut back, 4 bases at V and 1 base at J, with 14 bases in the middle. The CDR3 is made up of 15 amino acids. From germline, CDR1 is SGHRS and CDR2 YFSETQ. CDR3 in amino acids: CASSRSQGKNTEAFF. The CDR3 DNA reads as TGCGCCAGCAGCAGATCACAGGGAAAGAACACTGAAGCTTTCTTT.

This clone occurred once. V and J are TRBV11-2 and TRBJ2-7, with 7 nucleotides matching TRBD1. Germline V CDR1 and CDR2: SGHAT, FQNNGV. The CDR3 totals 18 residues. The junction had 15 bases not matched to a gene; V was cut back by 3 bases and J by 1 base. CDR3 protein: CASSFSDRNFPLSYEQYF. DNA of the CDR3: TGTGCCAGCAGCTTCTCGGACAGGAACTTCCCGCTTTCCTACGAGCAGTACTTC.

This chain uses TRBV6-4 with TRBJ2-1; 16 nucleotides align to TRBD2. CDR3 length: 21 amino acids. J was trimmed by 5 bases and V by 0 bases; bases with no gene match: 13. Germline V gene data show CDR1 as MRHNA and CDR2 as SNTAGT. The CDR3: CASSDSPGLAGGLPTDNEQFF. The CDR3 region has the DNA TGTGCCAGCAGTGACTCCCCGGGACTAGCGGGGGGGCTCCCTACGGACAATGAGCAGTTCTTC.

V usage is TRBV2 and J usage is TRBJ2-4; no clear D. CDR3 length equals 16 residues. Germline V lookup: CDR1 SNHLY, CDR2 FYNNEI. Trimming took off 3 bases at V and 0 bases at J, with 12 bases between the two ends. Written as DNA, the CDR3 is TGTGCCAGCAGTGACGGCGGCAGATTAGCCAAAAACATTCAGTACTTC. This translates into CASSDGGRLAKNIQYF.

The V call is TRBV5-4, the J call TRBJ2-7; 8 positions agree with TRBD1. V was pared by 4 bases and J by 7 bases, with 10 bases of the junction left unmatched. The CDR3 has 14 amino acids. Germline V gene lookup returns CDR1 SGHNT and CDR2 YYREEE (reference sequence). CDR3 amino acids: CASSQDRGIWEQYF. As DNA, the CDR3 is TGTGCCAGCAGCCAAGACAGGGGAATCTGGGAGCAGTACTTC.

The rearrangement joins TRBV2 to TRBJ2-5, with 8 nucleotides matching TRBD2. V was pared by 8 bases and J by 5 bases, with 7 bases of the junction left unmatched. CDR1 is SNHLY and CDR2 is FYNNEI in the germline V gene. This CDR3 has 13 residues. CDR3 coding DNA: TGTGCCAGCCGATGGACTAGCTGGGAGACCCAGTACTTC. Residues: CASRWTSWETQYF.

In nucleotides, the CDR3 is TGCGCCAGCGGCAGGTTCCGGACAGTCATAAATTCACCCCTCCACTTT. This gives the protein CASGRFRTVINSPLHF. This chain joins TRBV4-1 and TRBJ1-6; possible D gene TRBD1, 6 bases. Germline loops: CDR1 MGHRA, CDR2 YSYEKL. Trimming took off 8 bases at V and 7 bases at J, with 21 bases between the two ends. The CDR3 spans 16 residues.

Concerning this clone itself: The junction shows a germline mismatch at one end, possibly a read error. Other DNA sequences within the sample encode an identical CDR3. The chain has TRBV4-3 and TRBJ2-7; possible D gene TRBD1, 6 bases. The CDR3 has 17 amino acids. Per the germline V gene, CDR1 is LGHNA and CDR2 is YSLEER. The CDR3 is CASSQDEQGQGTYEQYF. CDR3 bases: TGCGCCAGCAGCCAAGATGAGCAGGGGCAAGGGACCTACGAGCAGTACTTT.

The V call is TRBV4-3, the J call TRBJ1-2; D remains ambiguous. CDR3 length equals 12 residues. V lost 0 bases and J 5 bases, leaving 4 bases between the germline ends. CDR1 is LGHNA, CDR2 YSLEER, per germline. CDR3: CASSQETYGYTF. The CDR3 DNA reads as TGCGCCAGCAGCCAAGAGACATATGGCTACACCTTC.

The chain links TRBV20-1 to TRBJ2-4; TRBD2 matches 8 bases. J lost 14 bases, V lost 3 bases, and 3 bases had no gene match. Germline V gives CDR1 DFQATT, CDR2 SNEGSKA (reference sequence). The CDR3 runs 10 residues. This CDR3 reads CSASGREEYF. CDR3 DNA sequence: TGCAGTGCTAGTGGGCGGGAGGAGTACTTC.

The chain carries TRBV25-1 and TRBJ1-3, with D possibly being TRBD1 (6 bases). The CDR3 runs to 16 residues. The germline V gene encodes CDR1 MGHDK and CDR2 SYGVNS. V shed 3 bases and J shed 0 bases, with 12 bases lying between them. The CDR3 is CASSDGQYYSGNTIYF. The CDR3 DNA follows: TGTGCCAGCAGTGACGGACAGTACTACTCTGGAAACACCATATATTTT.

The chain couples TRBV7-6 to TRBJ2-1, with a tentative D call TRBD1 (6 bases). The germline CDR1 and CDR2 sequences are SGHVS and FNYEAQ. Trimming cost V 6 bases and J 4 bases, with 16 bases left between them. The CDR3 is 15 residues long. CDR3 sequence: CASRSEQGDYNEQFF. CDR3 sequence (DNA): TGTGCCAGCAGGTCTGAACAGGGAGATTACAATGAGCAGTTCTTC. Using reference TRBV7-6 and TRBJ2-1 for the parts outside the CDR3, the full variable domain is GAGVSQSPRYKVTKRGQDVALRCDPISGHVSLYWYRQALGQGPEFLTYFNYEAQQDKSGLPNDRFSAERPEGSISTLTIQRTEQRDSAMYRCASRSEQGDYNEQFFGPGTRLTVL.

The V and J genes are TRBV7-3 and TRBJ2-5, with D perhaps TRBD1 (5 bases). Per the germline V gene, CDR1 is SGHTA and CDR2 is FQGTGA. Trimming left V 2 bases short and J 7 bases short, with 8 bases between. The length of the CDR3 is 12 residues. The CDR3 region has the DNA TGTGCCAGCAGCTTAGATCAGGGGACCCAGTACTTC. Its translation is CASSLDQGTQYF.

The V call is TRBV6-6, the J call TRBJ2-3; TRBD2 is a possible D gene (7 bases). The CDR3 spans 13 residues. Per the germline V gene, CDR1 is MNHNY and CDR2 is SVGAGI (reference sequence). V gave up 5 bases and J gave up 10 bases, with 16 bases separating them. CDR3 in DNA: TGTGCCAGCAGTCAGCATGAGGGGGGGGCGCAGTATTTT. It translates to CASSQHEGGAQYF.

This chain connects TRBV6-1 to TRBJ2-5, with 8 bases that match TRBD1. V was clipped by 3 bases and J by 3 bases; unmatched bases: 9. Per germline, CDR1 MNHNS and CDR2 SASEGT. This CDR3 spans 16 amino acids. The DNA for the CDR3 is TGTGCCAGCAGTGATAGAACACAGGGGGTTAAAGAGACCCAGTACTTC. Its translation: CASSDRTQGVKETQYF.

The rearrangement links TRBV2 to TRBJ2-4, with TRBD2 as a possible D gene (5 bases). In germline, CDR1 is SNHLY, CDR2 FYNNEI. The CDR3 sequence is 14 residues long. V was clipped by 8 bases and J by 2 bases, with 13 bases between them. The CDR3 DNA sequence: TGTGCCAGCCATGGAGGCCTCACCAAAAACATTCAGTACTTC. As protein: CASHGGLTKNIQYF.

The CDR3 DNA reads TGTGCCAGCAGCGACGACAGGGGGCGCCCGGAGCGGGCCGCTGGCTACACCTTC. Translated, it gives CASSDDRGRPERAAGYTF. The chain uses TRBV9 and TRBJ1-2; 10 nucleotides match TRBD1. In germline, CDR1 is SGDLS, CDR2 YYNGEE. CDR3 length equals 18 residues. The junction had 18 bases not matched to a gene; V was cut back by 3 bases and J by 7 bases.

The gene calls are TRBV7-6 and TRBJ1-3; D may be TRBD1 (6 bases). V was pared by 1 base and J by 8 bases, with 21 bases between. CDR3 length: 17 amino acids. Per germline, CDR1 SGHVS and CDR2 FNYEAQ. The chain's CDR3 is CASSLEARTGGGHTIYF. The CDR3 region has the DNA TGTGCCAGCAGCTTAGAGGCCCGGACCGGTGGGGGCCACACCATATATTTT.

In regard to this clone: The germline gene is not matched at one end of the junction; a read error may be the cause. The chain joins TRBV28 to TRBJ2-5, with 11 bases matching TRBD1. Looked up from germline, CDR1 is MDHEN and CDR2 is SYDVKM. The CDR3 length is 15 residues. The CDR3 DNA sequence: TGTGCCAGCAGTTTGACGGGACAGGGGGAATGGGGGACGCACTTC. This encodes CASSLTGQGEWGTHF.